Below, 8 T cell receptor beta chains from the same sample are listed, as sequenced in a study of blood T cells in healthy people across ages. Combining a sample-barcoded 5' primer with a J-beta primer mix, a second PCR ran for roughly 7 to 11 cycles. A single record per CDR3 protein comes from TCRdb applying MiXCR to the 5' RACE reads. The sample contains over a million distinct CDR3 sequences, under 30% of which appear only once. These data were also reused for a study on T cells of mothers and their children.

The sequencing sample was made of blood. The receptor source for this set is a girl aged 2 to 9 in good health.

The DNA of the CDR3 is TGTGCCAGCAGTTGGGGGGCGTCAACTAATGAAAAACTGTTTTTT. This codes for CASSWGASTNEKLFF. The chain couples TRBV27 to TRBJ1-4, with a possible D match to TRBD1 (6 bases). There are 15 residues in the CDR3. In germline, CDR1 is MNHEY, CDR2 SMNVEV (reference sequence). V lost 4 bases, J lost 0 bases, and 9 bases lay in between.

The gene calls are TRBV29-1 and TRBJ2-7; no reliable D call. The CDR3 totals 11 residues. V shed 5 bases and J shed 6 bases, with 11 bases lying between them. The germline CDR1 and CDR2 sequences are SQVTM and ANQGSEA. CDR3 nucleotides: TGCAGCGTTAAAGGCCTGAGCGAGCAGTACTTC. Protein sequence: CSVKGLSEQYF.

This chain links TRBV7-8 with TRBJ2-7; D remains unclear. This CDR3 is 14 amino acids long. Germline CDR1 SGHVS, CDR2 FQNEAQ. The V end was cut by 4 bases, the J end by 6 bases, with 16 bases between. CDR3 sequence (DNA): TGTGCCAGCAGCTATCCCAGCAGGATGGGCGAGCAGTACTTC. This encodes CASSYPSRMGEQYF. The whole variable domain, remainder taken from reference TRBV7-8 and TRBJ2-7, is GAGVSQSPRYKVAKRGQDVALRCDPISGHVSLFWYQQALGQGPEFLTYFQNEAQLDKSGLPSDRFFAERPEGSVSTLKIQRTQQEDSAVYLCASSYPSRMGEQYFGPGTRLTVT.

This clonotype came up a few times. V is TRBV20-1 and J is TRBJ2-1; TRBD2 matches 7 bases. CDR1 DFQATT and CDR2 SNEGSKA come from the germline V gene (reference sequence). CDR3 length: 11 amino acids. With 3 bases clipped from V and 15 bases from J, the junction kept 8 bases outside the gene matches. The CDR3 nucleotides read TGCAGTGCTAGTTCGGCGGGAGACTCGTTCTTC. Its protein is CSASSAGDSFF.

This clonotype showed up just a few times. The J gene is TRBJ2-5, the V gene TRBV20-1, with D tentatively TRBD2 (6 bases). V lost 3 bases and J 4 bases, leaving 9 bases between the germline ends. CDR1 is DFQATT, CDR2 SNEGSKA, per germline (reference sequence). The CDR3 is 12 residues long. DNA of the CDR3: TGCAGTGCTAGTCCGGGAGTAGAGACCCAGTACTTC. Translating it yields CSASPGVETQYF.

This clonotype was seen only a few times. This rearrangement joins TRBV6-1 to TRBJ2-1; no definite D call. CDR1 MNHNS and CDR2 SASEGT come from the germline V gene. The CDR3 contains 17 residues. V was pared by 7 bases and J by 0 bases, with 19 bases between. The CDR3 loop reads CASKENDEESSYNEQFF. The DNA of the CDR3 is TGTGCCAGCAAGGAGAACGACGAGGAAAGCTCCTACAATGAGCAGTTCTTC.

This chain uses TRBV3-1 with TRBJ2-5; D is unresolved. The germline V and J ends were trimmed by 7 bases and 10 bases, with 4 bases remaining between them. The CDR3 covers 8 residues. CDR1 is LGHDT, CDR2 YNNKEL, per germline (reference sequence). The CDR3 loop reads CASTFQYF. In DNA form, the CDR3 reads TGTGCCAGCACCTTCCAGTACTTC.

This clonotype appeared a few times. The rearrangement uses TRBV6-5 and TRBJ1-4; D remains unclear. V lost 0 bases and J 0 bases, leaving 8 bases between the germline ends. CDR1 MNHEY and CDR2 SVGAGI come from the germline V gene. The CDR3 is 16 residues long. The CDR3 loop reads CASSYSVGPTNEKLFF. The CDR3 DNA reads TGTGCCAGCAGTTACTCGGTTGGGCCAACTAATGAAAAACTGTTTTTT.